These T cell receptor beta chains were read from a single sample in a study of Ad26.COV2.S vaccination and SARS-CoV-2 variants. Repertoires were generated with immunoSEQ multiplex PCR, while TCRdb's copy carries only in-frame clones and drops some. The sample records about 98,000 clones, about 78% being singletons. Specimen: peripheral blood, collected after recovery from COVID-19. These receptors all stem from a human donor who had recovered from COVID-19. Both conserved end residues are trimmed from each CDR3. D genes are given only for firm matches.

v_call	j_call	d_call	cdr3_aa
TRBV15	TRBJ2-1	-	ATSSTKNNEQF
TRBV7-6	TRBJ1-1	-	ASSLNPTAEAF
TRBV5-1	TRBJ2-1	TRBD2	ASSLGLAGLEEQF
TRBV11-3	TRBJ2-1	-	ASSFGGSSYNEQF
TRBV5-4	TRBJ2-7	-	ASSLMFDSEQY
TRBV12-2	TRBJ1-2	-	ASRLGREMVHGYT
TRBV6-5	TRBJ1-2	TRBD1	ASSPDRGRSYT
TRBV4-3	TRBJ1-2	-	ASSRGQNYGYT
TRBV15	TRBJ2-7	-	ATSRDFGTPYEQY
TRBV5-4	TRBJ2-3	TRBD1	ASSWAGTGGTDTQY
TRBV14	TRBJ2-1	-	ASSHLGNEQF
TRBV7-7	TRBJ2-5	TRBD1	ASSSSGTGGAETQY
TRBV5-6	TRBJ1-3	-	ASSFFDRPSSGNTIY
TRBV29-1	TRBJ2-1	-	SASPLANDEQF
TRBV6-5	TRBJ2-2	-	ALRGGGQNTGELF
TRBV7-9	TRBJ1-1	-	ASSPLDLTEAF
TRBV7-9	TRBJ2-5	-	ASSQPPGQLQETQY
TRBV12-3/TRBV12-4	TRBJ1-6	-	ASSLGGSPLH
TRBV7-2	TRBJ1-5	-	ASSLVRNQPQH
TRBV5-4	TRBJ1-1	-	ASSFAYQEAF
TRBV5-5	TRBJ1-6	-	ASSLRDPGSSPLH
TRBV7-3	TRBJ2-3	-	ASSPGGRPDTQY
TRBV7-3	TRBJ2-1	TRBD2	ASSLTGSGGYNEQF
TRBV4-1	TRBJ2-5	-	ASSWQGSIGETQY
TRBV7-7	TRBJ2-7	-	ASSSGPTAVNEQY
TRBV28	TRBJ1-5	-	ASTRTPFSNQPQH
TRBV6-5	TRBJ2-5	TRBD1	ASSYRRGQGPLY
TRBV6-1	TRBJ1-5	TRBD1	ASSDGRGQSQPQH
TRBV5-1	TRBJ2-6	TRBD1	ASSYVMRGPGANVLT
TRBV3-1/TRBV3-2	TRBJ2-2	-	ASSLFAARTGELF
TRBV3-1/TRBV3-2	TRBJ1-4	TRBD1	ASSQDLGTVNEKLF
TRBV2	TRBJ2-1	-	ASKLPENEQF
TRBV7-9	TRBJ2-3	-	ASSSAGNTDTQY
TRBV6-2/TRBV6-3	TRBJ1-5	TRBD1	ASSTPDRGSPSQPQH
TRBV7-2	TRBJ2-7	-	ASSRRGPIGVKNEQY
TRBV3-1/TRBV3-2	TRBJ1-1	TRBD1	ASSDPGQGAEAF
TRBV5-1	TRBJ2-7	-	ASSITGTVDEQY
TRBV27	TRBJ1-5	-	ASSFRNQPQH
TRBV30	TRBJ2-5	-	AWKLKSGAGETQY